The entry below gives a single T cell receptor beta chain sequence along with its context. Its antigen is unknown. The source of the sample is a study of blood T cells in healthy people across ages. Study at large: Using template switching, researchers captured about one barcoded beta molecule for each two T cells. Study outcomes and limitations: Roughly linear declines in TCR beta diversity per million T cells occurred with age. TCR beta diversity was tightly associated with the proportion of naive T cells.

Samples each yielded at least 5 micrograms of total RNA. A second PCR, run for roughly 7 to 12 cycles, used a sample-barcoded 5' primer plus a J-beta primer mix. TCRdb re-called the 5' RACE reads through MiXCR, storing one row per CDR3 protein. Altogether 1.5 million to 2 million distinct CDR3 sequences are present, 49% being singletons, with the ten largest covering approximately 2%. The length of the CDR3 is 15 residues. The germline V gene encodes CDR1 MNHEY and CDR2 SMNVEV (reference sequence). V was shortened by 4 bases and J by 2 bases, with 13 bases between the two germline ends. The V gene is TRBV27, the J gene TRBJ2-3, with D possibly matching TRBD2 (5 bases). This clonotype was sampled from a middle-aged woman in good health. Sequencing was done on a sample of blood. CDR3 sequence (DNA): TGTGCCAGCAGTTCCTGGACTGGTTTCACAGATACGCAGTATTTT. It encodes CASSSWTGFTDTQYF.